This T cell receptor (beta chain) was recovered during a study of control samples from healthy donors and cancer patients. V dropped 2 bases and J dropped 1; count of bases not matched to a gene: 1. CDR1 is SGDLS, CDR2 YYNGEE, per germline. The CDR3 spans 14 residues. Sequencing used immunoSEQ multiplex PCR; TCRdb keeps in-frame clones, though not all of them. The sample lists roughly 160,000 clones; around 94% were seen once. This clone was observed once. Sequenced material: PBMCs. The chain carries TRBV9 and TRBJ2-3, with 7 bases matching TRBD2. The sequence came from a man aged 60 to 75 with colorectal cancer. Here the CDR3 reads CASSVSGGTDTQYF. The CDR3 DNA sequence: TGTGCCAGCAGCGTCAGCGGGGGCACAGATACGCAGTATTTT.